Below, 29 T cell receptor beta chains from the same sample are listed, as sequenced in a study of shared clonotypes between healthy human individuals. Using immunoSEQ multiplex PCR, the repertoire was profiled, and TCRdb retains in-frame clones only, with some absent. The sample consists of some 1,400,000 clones, roughly 96% of them appearing once. Input material: naive CD4+ T cells sorted from blood. Subset noted: CD45RA+ positively selected. All receptors come from a man younger than 40 in good health.

The CDR3 region is CASSLTGGETQYF. CDR3 DNA: TGTGCCAGCAGCTTGACAGGGGGAGAGACCCAGTACTTC. J is TRBJ2-5 and V is TRBV7-6; 9 bases are shared with TRBD1. Germline CDR1 SGHVS, CDR2 FNYEAQ. Trimming at V came to 3 bases and at J to 4 bases, leaving 0 bases not matched to a gene. This CDR3 comprises 13 residues. Drawing the rest from reference TRBV7-6 and TRBJ2-5, the complete variable domain is GAGVSQSPRYKVTKRGQDVALRCDPISGHVSLYWYRQALGQGPEFLTYFNYEAQQDKSGLPNDRFSAERPEGSISTLTIQRTEQRDSAMYRCASSLTGGETQYFGPGTRLLVL.

The V and J genes are TRBV5-1 and TRBJ2-5; 9 bases align to TRBD2. The V gene end was trimmed by 0 bases and the J gene end by 2 bases; junction bases not matched to a gene: 2. The CDR3 runs to 15 residues. Germline V lookup: CDR1 SGHRS, CDR2 YFSETQ. The CDR3 coding sequence is TGCGCCAGCAGCTTGGAGCTAGCGGGGCAAGAGACCCAGTACTTC. Residues: CASSLELAGQETQYF.

The chain is built from TRBV7-8 and TRBJ2-3; D possibly corresponds to TRBD1 (6 bases). V was pared by 5 bases and J by 2 bases, with 17 bases between. Germline-derived CDR1 and CDR2 are SGHVS and FQNEAQ. This CDR3 region has 16 residues. The CDR3 region has the DNA TGTGCCAGCAGCCCACAGGGCGGGCTTCCCACAGATACGCAGTATTTT. Translating it yields CASSPQGGLPTDTQYF.

This clone was counted a single time. The gene calls are TRBV18 and TRBJ2-1; D is uncertain. The CDR3 has 13 residues. Trimming took off 3 bases at V and 6 bases at J, with 9 bases between the two ends. Germline CDR1 reads KGHSH; CDR2 reads LQKENI. This CDR3 reads CASSPGLGNEQFF. CDR3 sequence (DNA): TGTGCCAGCTCACCGGGCCTAGGCAATGAGCAGTTCTTC.

The CDR3 here is CASSLVTSGPWGTQYF. The CDR3, as DNA: TGTGCCAGCAGCTTGGTCACTAGCGGGCCCTGGGGGACCCAGTACTTC. The gene calls are TRBV7-8 and TRBJ2-5; 9 positions agree with TRBD2. V was pared by 3 bases and J by 7 bases, with 12 bases of the junction left unmatched. This CDR3 is 16 amino acids long. Germline assignment: CDR1 SGHVS and CDR2 FQNEAQ.

In regard to this clone: Different DNA sequences within this sample yield the same CDR3. The V and J genes are TRBV18 and TRBJ2-1; perhaps TRBD2 as D (5 bases). In germline, CDR1 is KGHSH, CDR2 LQKENI. The V and J ends lost 2 bases and 7 bases respectively, with 6 bases between them. The CDR3 has 12 amino acids. The CDR3 region is CASSPTSNEQFF. CDR3 nucleotides: TGTGCCAGCTCACCAACTAGTAATGAGCAGTTCTTC.

The chain combines TRBV5-1 with TRBJ2-2; 9 bases are shared with TRBD2. Trimming at V came to 3 bases and at J to 4 bases, leaving 13 bases not matched to a gene. Germline CDR1 reads SGHRS; CDR2 reads YFSETQ. This CDR3 spans 18 amino acids. The CDR3 region has the DNA TGCGCCAGCAGCTCGGGAATTAGCGGGAGCTGGTTCACCGGGGAGCTGTTTTTT. This codes for CASSSGISGSWFTGELFF.

This clone was observed once. The gene calls are TRBV9 and TRBJ2-4; no definite D call. V lost 5 bases to trimming and J lost 5 bases, with 11 bases between them. This CDR3 is built from 13 residues. Germline V lookup: CDR1 SGDLS, CDR2 YYNGEE. The CDR3 DNA follows: TGTGCCAGCAGTCCCGGGCCAGAAAACATTCAGTACTTC. Residues: CASSPGPENIQYF.

The chain is built from TRBV7-8 and TRBJ1-1; D is possibly TRBD1 (5 bases). The CDR3 sequence is 17 residues long. Between the trimmed V and J ends, which lost 5 bases and 1 base, there was a span of 20 bases. CDR1 and CDR2 from the germline V gene are SGHVS and FQNEAQ. The CDR3: CASSPRLAGYENTEAFF. The CDR3 DNA is TGTGCCAGCAGCCCTAGGCTGGCAGGGTACGAGAACACTGAAGCTTTCTTT.

The chain couples TRBV28 to TRBJ2-6; TRBD1 aligns across 8 bases. Losses at the gene ends were 4 bases for V and 0 bases for J; bases not matched to a gene: 2. Germline CDR1 is MDHEN and CDR2 is SYDVKM. The CDR3 extends over 16 amino acids. The CDR3 is CASSSGGFSGANVLTF. The CDR3 DNA reads as TGTGCCAGCAGTTCAGGGGGCTTCTCTGGGGCCAACGTCCTGACTTTC.

J is TRBJ2-6 and V is TRBV10-3, with 11 bases aligning to TRBD1. J was trimmed by 2 bases and V by 0 bases; bases with no gene match: 3. The CDR3 extends over 18 amino acids. In germline, CDR1 is ENHRY, CDR2 SYGVKD. CDR3 sequence (DNA): TGTGCCATCAGTGAGTCGGGGACAGGGGGAACTGGGGCCAACGTCCTGACTTTC. Translation: CAISESGTGGTGANVLTF.

The CDR3 region is CASSPRGSHEAFF. DNA for the CDR3: TGTGCCAGCAGCCCCAGGGGGTCGCATGAAGCTTTCTTT. V gene TRBV7-6 combines with J gene TRBJ1-1; TRBD1 agrees at 7 bases. Germline CDR1 SGHVS, CDR2 FNYEAQ. J lost 7 bases, V lost 5 bases, and 7 bases had no gene match. CDR3 size: 13 residues.

The rearrangement links TRBV6-1 to TRBJ1-1, with unresolved D. CDR1 is MNHNS and CDR2 is SASEGT in the germline V gene. There are 14 residues in the CDR3. V gave up 1 base and J gave up 4 bases, with 10 bases separating them. This CDR3 reads CASSEEVERTEAFF. Here the CDR3 DNA reads TGTGCCAGCAGTGAAGAGGTGGAGCGCACTGAAGCTTTCTTT.

This clone is a singleton in its sample. At the DNA level, this CDR3 is encoded by other sequences in the same sample as well. J is TRBJ2-7 and V is TRBV18, with D hard to call. CDR1 is KGHSH and CDR2 is LQKENI in the germline V gene. Trimming removed 3 bases at V and 4 bases at J, with 10 bases between. The CDR3 is made up of 13 amino acids. The CDR3 sequence: CASSPIGTYEQYF. The CDR3 DNA reads TGTGCCAGCTCACCTATCGGCACGTACGAGCAGTACTTC.

This clone was detected once. The chain has TRBV18 and TRBJ1-1; D is unclear. This CDR3 is built from 13 residues. Germline lookup yields CDR1 KGHSH and CDR2 LQKENI. Between the trimmed V and J ends, which lost 6 bases and 6 bases, there was a span of 14 bases. Here the CDR3 reads CASSLPDVPEAFF. As DNA, the CDR3 is TGTGCCAGCTCTCTTCCGGACGTCCCTGAAGCTTTCTTT.

The chain is built from TRBV7-9 and TRBJ2-3; a weak D match, TRBD1 (5 bases). CDR3 length: 16 residues. Germline values: CDR1 SEHNR, CDR2 FQNEAQ (reference sequence). Trimming shortened V by 4 bases and J by 2 bases, and 16 bases separated the two germline ends. In DNA, the CDR3 is TGTGCCAGCAGCTCAATGTTGGACATAGACACAGATACGCAGTATTTT. Translated: CASSSMLDIDTDTQYF.

The chain joins TRBV28 to TRBJ2-5, with TRBD2 matching 13 bases. Per germline, CDR1 MDHEN and CDR2 SYDVKM. Trimming cost V 9 bases and J 5 bases; bases outside gene matches: 9. The CDR3 loop spans 15 amino acids. DNA for the CDR3: TGTGCCAGTGGGACTAGCGGGAACCTGCTGGAGACCCAGTACTTC. It is translated as CASGTSGNLLETQYF.

The chain recombines TRBV7-9 with TRBJ2-4, with D unresolved. In germline, CDR1 is SEHNR, CDR2 FQNEAQ (reference sequence). This CDR3 has 17 residues. Trimming removed 5 bases at V and 1 base at J, with 18 bases between. CDR3 sequence: CASSAPGLKSAKNIQYF. Written as DNA, the CDR3 is TGTGCCAGCAGCGCACCGGGTCTAAAATCGGCCAAAAACATTCAGTACTTC.

V gene TRBV14 combines with J gene TRBJ2-7; D is perhaps TRBD1 (5 bases). V was cut by 2 bases and J by 4 bases, with 21 bases left in between. The CDR3 runs 17 residues. Germline CDR1 reads SGHDN; CDR2 reads FVKESK. The CDR3 sequence is CASSQPMGRGQAYEQYF. In nucleotides, the CDR3 is TGTGCCAGCAGCCAACCTATGGGAAGGGGCCAAGCATACGAGCAGTACTTC.

This chain joins TRBV5-1 and TRBJ2-7; the match to TRBD2 covers 9 bases. This CDR3 has 15 amino acids. Germline trimming cut 3 bases from V and 0 bases from J; bases unmatched to any gene: 4. CDR1 SGHRS and CDR2 YFSETQ come from the germline V gene. DNA of the CDR3: TGCGCCAGCAGCTCCTTAGCGGGAGTCTCCTACGAGCAGTACTTC. Translating it yields CASSSLAGVSYEQYF.

The rearrangement uses TRBV4-3 and TRBJ2-3; tentatively, D is TRBD2 (5 bases). The germline V and J ends were trimmed by 1 base and 6 bases, with 14 bases remaining between them. This CDR3 contains 15 residues. The germline V gene has CDR1 LGHNA and CDR2 YSLEER. CDR3 residues: CASSQVFTPGDTQYF. As DNA, the CDR3 is TGCGCCAGCAGCCAAGTTTTCACCCCGGGGGATACGCAGTATTTT.

This chain links TRBV7-8 with TRBJ2-7; no clear D gene. V lost 2 bases, J lost 2 bases, and 10 bases lay in between. Germline CDR1 is SGHVS and CDR2 is FQNEAQ. The CDR3 runs to 14 residues. The CDR3, as DNA: TGTGCCAGCAGCTTAACGGACCGTGCCTACGAGCAGTACTTC. It specifies CASSLTDRAYEQYF.

This chain links TRBV6-5 with TRBJ1-4; no clear D. Germline V gene sequence: CDR1 MNHEY, CDR2 SVGAGI. V lost 2 bases to trimming and J lost 13 bases, with 14 bases between them. The CDR3 runs to 13 residues. The DNA of the CDR3 is TGTGCCAGCAGTTACGAGGTCGCGGGCGGACTGTTTTTT. Residues: CASSYEVAGGLFF.

About this clone itself: The same CDR3 also results from other DNA sequences found in this sample. The chain links TRBV7-2 to TRBJ2-7; D is unclear. With 1 base removed from V and 1 base from J, the gap between germline ends came to 5 bases. Per the germline V gene, CDR1 is SGHTA and CDR2 is FQGNSA. This CDR3 is 13 amino acids long. DNA for the CDR3: TGTGCCAGCAGCTTAGGGGCTTCCTACGAGCAGTACTTC. This sequence encodes CASSLGASYEQYF.

The chain recombines TRBV5-4 with TRBJ2-7, with D perhaps TRBD1 (6 bases). The CDR3 is 14 residues long. Germline V gene data show CDR1 as SGHNT and CDR2 as YYREEE (reference sequence). Trimming cost V 7 bases and J 1 base, with 15 bases left between them. The CDR3 nucleotides are TGTGCCAGCGCTCCCCAGGGGTCTTCCTACGAGCAGTACTTC. It codes for CASAPQGSSYEQYF.

The genes are TRBV5-1 and TRBJ2-2; weak D call: TRBD1 (7 bases). Germline CDR1 is SGHRS and CDR2 is YFSETQ. Trimming shortened V by 1 base and J by 1 base, and 14 bases separated the two germline ends. The CDR3 sequence is 17 residues long. CDR3 sequence (DNA): TGCGCCAGCAGCTTGAGGGCGGGACAGTTGAACACCGGGGAGCTGTTTTTT. It translates to CASSLRAGQLNTGELFF.

The gene calls are TRBV5-6 and TRBJ2-4, with 8 bases lining up with TRBD2. This CDR3 spans 17 amino acids. The germline gives CDR1 SGHDT, CDR2 YYEEEE. V shed 1 base, J shed 3 bases, and the junction held 9 bases outside the gene matches. As DNA, the CDR3 is TGTGCCAGCAGCTTGTTCGCGCTAGCGGGCGGCAAAAACATTCAGTACTTC. Translating gives CASSLFALAGGKNIQYF.

The V call is TRBV5-1, the J call TRBJ2-1; TRBD2 agrees at 9 bases. CDR1 is SGHRS, CDR2 YFSETQ, per germline. CDR3 size: 15 residues. With 2 bases clipped from V and 10 bases from J, the junction kept 10 bases outside the gene matches. CDR3 protein: CASSLIGGREGEQFF. DNA of the CDR3: TGCGCCAGCAGCTTAATCGGCGGGAGGGAGGGCGAGCAGTTCTTC.

The chain uses TRBV7-9 and TRBJ2-6; D remains unclear. Germline loops: CDR1 SEHNR, CDR2 FQNEAQ (reference sequence). This CDR3 region has 16 residues. The CDR3 coding sequence is TGTGCTTCCTTCCGGAATTTCTCCTCTGGGGCCAACGTCCTGACTTTC. It codes for CASFRNFSSGANVLTF. Full variable domain (remainder filled in from reference TRBV7-9 and TRBJ2-6): DTGVSQNPRHKITKRGQNVTFRCDPISEHNRLYWYRQTLGQGPEFLTYFQNEAQLEKSRLLSDRFSAERPKGSFSTLEIQRTEQGDSAMYLCASFRNFSSGANVLTFGAGSRLTVL.